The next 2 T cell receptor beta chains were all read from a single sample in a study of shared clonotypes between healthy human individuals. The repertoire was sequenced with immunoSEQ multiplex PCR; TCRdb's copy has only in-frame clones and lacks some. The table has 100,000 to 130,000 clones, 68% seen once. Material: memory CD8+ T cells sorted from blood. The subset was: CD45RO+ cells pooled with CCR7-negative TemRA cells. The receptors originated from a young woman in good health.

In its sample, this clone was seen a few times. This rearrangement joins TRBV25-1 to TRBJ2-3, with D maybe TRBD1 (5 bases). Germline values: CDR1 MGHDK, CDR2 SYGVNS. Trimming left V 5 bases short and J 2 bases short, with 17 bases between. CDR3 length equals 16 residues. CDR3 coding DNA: TGTGCCAGCAGTTTCAGTAGGGGTGGTTTCACAGATACGCAGTATTTT. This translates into CASSFSRGGFTDTQYF.

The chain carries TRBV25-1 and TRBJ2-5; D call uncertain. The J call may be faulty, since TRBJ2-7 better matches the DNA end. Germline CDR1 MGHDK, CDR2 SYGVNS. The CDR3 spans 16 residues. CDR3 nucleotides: TGTGCCAGCAGTGAAAATAGGGAAGGGATCTTCGACGAGCAGTACTTC. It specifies CASSENREGIFDEQYF.